One and the same sample provided the 24 T cell receptor beta chains below, sequenced in a study of blood T cell repertoires in COVID-19. Produced via immunoSEQ multiplex PCR; TCRdb's table is partial and in-frame only. The sample has over 110,000 clones, roughly 88% seen once. The sequencing sample was made of peripheral blood. These receptors were taken from a man in his sixties with active or convalescent COVID-19.

This clone came up a few times. This rearrangement joins TRBV2 to TRBJ1-5; 7 nucleotides agree with TRBD1. V shed 8 bases and J 3 bases; nucleotides not matched to a gene: 7. CDR1 is SNHLY and CDR2 is FYNNEI in the germline V gene. The CDR3 totals 14 residues. This CDR3 is CASSPGTANQPQHF. CDR3 coding DNA: TGTGCCAGCTCCCCCGGGACAGCCAATCAGCCCCAGCATTTT.

This chain joins TRBV5-5 and TRBJ1-4, with D possibly matching TRBD1 (5 bases). V was clipped by 4 bases and J by 5 bases, with 18 bases between them. The germline CDR1 and CDR2 sequences are SGHKS and YYEKEE (reference sequence). CDR3 length: 16 amino acids. The CDR3 nucleotides read TGTGCCAGCAGCCCCGGTGGGGGACTGAGCAATGAAAAACTGTTTTTT. It specifies CASSPGGGLSNEKLFF.

The chain carries TRBV6-2 or TRBV6-3 and TRBJ2-1; D not resolved. Trimming removed 0 bases from V and 0 bases from J, with 9 bases in between. Germline lookup yields CDR1 MNHEY and CDR2 SVGEGT. This CDR3 region has 16 residues. The CDR3 is CASSYSSGSSYNEQFF. The CDR3 DNA reads TGTGCCAGCAGTTACTCTTCGGGTAGCTCCTACAATGAGCAGTTCTTC.

This sequence joins TRBV6-5 and TRBJ1-2, with 8 bases lining up with TRBD1. The J segment lost 4 bases and the V segment lost 8 bases, leaving 12 bases of the junction unmatched. Germline loops: CDR1 MNHEY, CDR2 SVGAGI. This CDR3 spans 15 amino acids. CDR3 DNA sequence: TGTGCCAGCCTGCCGGACAGGGAAAGAATCTATGGCTACACCTTC. Protein product: CASLPDRERIYGYTF.

This clone was picked up a small number of times. V usage is TRBV10-2 and J usage is TRBJ1-1; the D is unclear. The CDR3 length is 13 residues. The ends were cut back, 3 bases at V and 1 base at J, with 6 bases in the middle. The germline V gene encodes CDR1 WSHSY and CDR2 SAAADI. In nucleotides, the CDR3 is TGCGCCAGCAGTGATTTATCGAACACTGAAGCTTTCTTT. Translating gives CASSDLSNTEAFF.

The J gene is TRBJ2-7, the V gene TRBV9, with 8 bases that match TRBD2. The J segment lost 6 bases and the V segment lost 3 bases, leaving 8 bases of the junction unmatched. The CDR3 contains 14 residues. Germline values: CDR1 SGDLS, CDR2 YYNGEE. This CDR3 is CASSALGAGGEQYF. CDR3 DNA sequence: TGTGCCAGCAGCGCCCTGGGGGCGGGGGGCGAGCAGTACTTC.

The chain joins TRBV11-2 to TRBJ1-6, with a weak D call TRBD1 (5 bases). CDR3 size: 15 residues. Germline V lookup: CDR1 SGHAT, CDR2 FQNNGV. The V end was cut by 1 base, the J end by 10 bases, with 14 bases between. CDR3 in DNA: TGTGCCAGCAGCTTAGGGCCAGGGTTCAACTCACCCCTCCACTTT. Protein sequence: CASSLGPGFNSPLHF.

The chain has TRBV5-1 and TRBJ2-5; 9 positions match TRBD1. This CDR3 is built from 15 residues. The V gene end was trimmed by 4 bases and the J gene end by 5 bases; junction bases not matched to a gene: 9. Germline assignment: CDR1 SGHRS and CDR2 YFSETQ. CDR3 loop: CASSTGQGDGETQYF. The CDR3 nucleotides read TGCGCCAGCAGCACGGGACAGGGAGATGGGGAGACCCAGTACTTC.

The genes are TRBV6-5 and TRBJ2-7, with TRBD1 matching over 7 bases. The CDR3 spans 15 residues. With 4 bases clipped from V and 2 bases from J, the junction kept 8 bases outside the gene matches. Germline V gene sequence: CDR1 MNHEY, CDR2 SVGAGI. This CDR3 reads CASSSAGTAAYEQYV. The CDR3 bases are TGTGCCAGCAGTTCGGCCGGGACAGCAGCCTACGAGCAGTACGTC.

The CDR3 nucleotides are TGTGCCAGCAGCGGCTCACGCGGAGATACGCAGTATTTT. It specifies CASSGSRGDTQYF. The chain couples TRBV9 to TRBJ2-3; no clear D. The CDR3 is 13 amino acids. Trimming removed 3 bases at V and 5 bases at J, with 10 bases between. CDR1 SGDLS and CDR2 YYNGEE come from the germline V gene.

This chain joins TRBV30 and TRBJ2-7, with TRBD1 as a possible D gene (6 bases). In germline, CDR1 is GTSNPN, CDR2 SVGIG (reference sequence). The CDR3 sequence is 14 residues long. V dropped 2 bases and J dropped 4 bases, with 15 bases sitting between them. The CDR3 nucleotides are TGTGCCTGGAGTAGGTGGCAGGGGCGATACGAGCAGTACTTC. Its protein is CAWSRWQGRYEQYF.

This clone was seen a few times. The chain combines TRBV27 with TRBJ1-1; 12 bases agree with TRBD1. Germline lookup yields CDR1 MNHEY and CDR2 SMNVEV (reference sequence). The junction had 9 bases not matched to a gene; V was cut back by 5 bases and J by 2 bases. The CDR3 has 17 amino acids. This chain's CDR3 is CASSQTGTGGINTEAFF. The DNA of the CDR3 is TGTGCCAGCAGTCAGACCGGGACAGGGGGCATAAACACTGAAGCTTTCTTT.

The chain links TRBV11-3 to TRBJ1-3, with D tentatively TRBD1 (6 bases). The CDR3 sequence is 17 residues long. Germline V gives CDR1 SGHNT, CDR2 YENEEA. Trimming removed 0 bases from V and 4 bases from J, with 16 bases in between. CDR3 DNA: TGTGCCAGCAGCTTAGATCGGGCTACAGGGAAAGGAAACACCATATATTTT. Its translation: CASSLDRATGKGNTIYF.

This chain connects TRBV18 to TRBJ1-2, with D perhaps matching TRBD1 (5 bases). V lost 3 bases and J 0 bases, leaving 14 bases between the germline ends. The CDR3 length is 16 residues. Per the germline V gene, CDR1 is KGHSH and CDR2 is LQKENI. CDR3 sequence (DNA): TGTGCCAGCTCACCCCCACCGGGCAGGGCTAACTATGGCTACACCTTC. Translated, it gives CASSPPPGRANYGYTF.

The chain carries TRBV2 and TRBJ1-2; a possible D gene is TRBD1 (6 bases). From germline, CDR1 is SNHLY and CDR2 FYNNEI. Deletions cut 3 bases from V and 2 bases from J, with 10 bases between. The CDR3 runs 14 residues. The CDR3 loop is CASSEDRKNYGYTF. CDR3 bases: TGTGCCAGCAGTGAGGACAGAAAGAACTATGGCTACACCTTC.

This clone was recorded a few times. The rearrangement uses TRBV9 and TRBJ2-3; 7 bases fit TRBD1. The CDR3 length is 15 residues. The V segment lost 0 bases and the J segment 3 bases; nucleotides outside the gene matches: 4. From germline, CDR1 is SGDLS and CDR2 YYNGEE. The CDR3 reads CASSVARGRTDTQYF. CDR3 DNA sequence: TGTGCCAGCAGCGTAGCGAGGGGGCGAACAGATACGCAGTATTTT. Combining the CDR3 with reference TRBV9 and TRBJ2-3 gives the whole variable domain DSGVTQTPKHLITATGQRVTLRCSPRSGDLSVYWYQQSLDQGLQFLIQYYNGEERAKGNILERFSAQQFPDLHSELNLSSLELGDSALYFCASSVARGRTDTQYFGPGTRLTVL.

The chain has TRBV6-5 and TRBJ1-1; weak D call: TRBD1 (5 bases). Germline V gene sequence: CDR1 MNHEY, CDR2 SVGAGI. Trimming took 3 bases from V and 0 from J, leaving 11 bases between them. The CDR3 length is 15 residues. CDR3 region: CASSYQGGMNTEAFF. Written as DNA, the CDR3 is TGTGCCAGCAGTTATCAGGGTGGGATGAACACTGAAGCTTTCTTT.

The chain employs TRBV28 and TRBJ1-1, with D perhaps matching TRBD1 (5 bases). The CDR3 covers 15 residues. The ends were cut back, 3 bases at V and 3 bases at J, with 14 bases in the middle. Germline V gene sequence: CDR1 MDHEN, CDR2 SYDVKM. The CDR3 here is CASSFLRGFDTEAFF. Written as DNA, the CDR3 is TGTGCCAGCAGTTTTCTAAGGGGATTCGACACTGAAGCTTTCTTT.

The J gene is TRBJ1-5, the V gene TRBV19; 7 bases agree with TRBD1. J was trimmed by 6 bases and V by 6 bases; bases with no gene match: 5. CDR1 and CDR2 (germline): LNHDA, SQIVND (reference sequence). There are 13 residues in the CDR3. This CDR3 reads CASRGQKSQPQHF. CDR3 nucleotide sequence: TGTGCCAGTAGGGGACAGAAAAGTCAGCCCCAGCATTTT.

The V gene is TRBV5-1, the J gene TRBJ1-2; 11 bases line up with TRBD1. Germline V gives CDR1 SGHRS, CDR2 YFSETQ. With V trimmed by 4 bases and J by 7 bases, 3 bases remained unmatched. The CDR3 is made up of 13 amino acids. The DNA for the CDR3 is TGCGCCAGCAGCCCAGGGACAGGGGGTGGCTACACCTTC. It codes for CASSPGTGGGYTF. Full variable domain (missing parts from reference TRBV5-1 and TRBJ1-2): KAGVTQTPRYLIKTRGQQVTLSCSPISGHRSVSWYQQTPGQGLQFLFEYFSETQRNKGNFPGRFSGRQFSNSRSEMNVSTLELGDSALYLCASSPGTGGGYTFGSGTRLTVV.

This chain links TRBV7-9 with TRBJ1-1, with unresolved D. The CDR3 is 13 residues long. Trimming shortened V by 6 bases and J by 7 bases, and 15 bases separated the two germline ends. Germline V gene lookup returns CDR1 SEHNR and CDR2 FQNEAQ (reference sequence). The CDR3 DNA is TGTGCCAGCAGAGCGATCGGGGTGGTTGAAGCTTTCTTT. It encodes CASRAIGVVEAFF.

The chain combines TRBV27 with TRBJ2-2; maybe TRBD2 (6 bases). V gave up 5 bases and J gave up 0 bases, with 10 bases separating them. Germline CDR1 is MNHEY and CDR2 is SMNVEV (reference sequence). The CDR3 has 15 amino acids. The CDR3 region is CASSTGGSNTGELFF. For the CDR3, the DNA is TGTGCCAGCAGTACCGGGGGTTCGAACACCGGGGAGCTGTTTTTT.

This clone was counted a single time. The chain is built from TRBV4-3 and TRBJ1-1; 9 bases align to TRBD1. The V gene's germline CDR1 is LGHNA and CDR2 YSLEER. The CDR3 has 17 residues. V shed 3 bases and J 5 bases; nucleotides not matched to a gene: 13. The CDR3 nucleotides are TGCGCCAGCAGCCAGGAAGTTTCACCGGGACAGGGAACTGAAGCTTTCTTT. It specifies CASSQEVSPGQGTEAFF.

The gene calls are TRBV10-2 and TRBJ1-5; the D gene is possibly TRBD1 (6 bases). The germline V gene encodes CDR1 WSHSY and CDR2 SAAADI. Trimming removed 2 bases from V and 6 bases from J, with 11 bases in between. This CDR3 is 14 amino acids long. Here the CDR3 DNA reads TGCGCCAGCAGTGAGATGGGGGCAGCTCAGCCCCAGCATTTT. It yields the protein CASSEMGAAQPQHF.